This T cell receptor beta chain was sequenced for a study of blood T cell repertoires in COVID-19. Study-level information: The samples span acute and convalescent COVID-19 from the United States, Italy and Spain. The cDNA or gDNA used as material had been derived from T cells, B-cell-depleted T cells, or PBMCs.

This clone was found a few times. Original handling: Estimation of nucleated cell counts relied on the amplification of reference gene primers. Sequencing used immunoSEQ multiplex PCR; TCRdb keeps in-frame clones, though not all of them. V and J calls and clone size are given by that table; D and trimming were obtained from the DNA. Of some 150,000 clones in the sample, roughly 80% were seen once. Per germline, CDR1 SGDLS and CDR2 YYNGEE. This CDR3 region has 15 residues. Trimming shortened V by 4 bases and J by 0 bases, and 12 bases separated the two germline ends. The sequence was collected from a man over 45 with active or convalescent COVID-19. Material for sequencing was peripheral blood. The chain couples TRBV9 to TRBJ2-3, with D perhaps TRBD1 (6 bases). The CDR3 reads CASSLGTLSTDTQYF. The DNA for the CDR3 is TGTGCCAGCAGCCTTGGGACACTTAGCACAGATACGCAGTATTTT.